The rows below give T cell receptor beta chains drawn from one sample of a study of post-analysis software for immune sequencing data. TCRdb re-called the PCR reads with MiXCR, one entry per CDR3 protein. The sample holds approximately 730,000 distinct CDR3 sequences, roughly 30% seen once. The sequenced sample consisted of blood. The receptors originated from a girl aged 10-17 years with multiple sclerosis. CDR3s include the opening cysteine and the closing phenylalanine or tryptophan. D genes are given only for firm matches. Not all rows give a size; the values are once, few, many and, for expanded clones, a class.

D gene,J gene,CDR3 length,clone size,V gene,CDR3 DNA,CDR3 protein
TRBD2,TRBJ2-7,14,-,TRBV7-8,TGTGCCAGCAGCTTAAGCGGGGAGAGGTACGAGCAGTACTTC,CASSLSGERYEQYF
-,TRBJ2-1,16,-,TRBV6-2/TRBV6-3,TGTGCCAGCAGGGGGGGCAGGGGGCTAGCGGACAATGAGCAGTTCTTC,CASRGGRGLADNEQFF
TRBD2,TRBJ2-2,14,-,TRBV27,TGTGCCAGTCGAGGACTAGCAGGGACCGGGGAGCTGTTTTTT,CASRGLAGTGELFF
-,TRBJ2-3,13,many,TRBV5-1,TGTGCCAGCAGCCTCCTCAGCACAGATACGCAGTATTTT,CASSLLSTDTQYF
-,TRBJ1-4,14,once,TRBV20-1,TGCAGTGCCGCCCGGGGCAGAGATTCGGAAAAACTGTTTTTT,CSAARGRDSEKLFF
-,TRBJ2-7,14,-,TRBV20-1,TGCAGTGCTAACCCTGTGGGGGGAAGCTACGAGCAGTACTTC,CSANPVGGSYEQYF
-,TRBJ1-1,14,-,TRBV10-3,TGTGCCATCAGTGGTGGGACATCGAACACTGAAGCTTTCTTT,CAISGGTSNTEAFF
TRBD2,TRBJ2-1,16,few,TRBV9,TGTGCCAGCAGCCCATTTAGCGGGAGGGCCTCTCAAGAGCAGTTCTTC,CASSPFSGRASQEQFF
-,TRBJ2-1,18,-,TRBV12-3/TRBV12-4,TGTGCCAGCAGTTTTGGGTTCGGCGGGACCTCCTCCTACAATGAGCAGTTCTTC,CASSFGFGGTSSYNEQFF
-,TRBJ1-2,13,-,TRBV20-1,TGCAGCGCTAGAAGGGACGGAGGATATGGCTACACCTTC,CSARRDGGYGYTF
-,TRBJ2-1,12,-,TRBV5-1,TGCGCCAGCAGCTTGGGAGCCGGCGAGCGGTTCTTC,CASSLGAGERFF
-,TRBJ1-5,16,-,TRBV6-6,TGTGCCAGCAGTTACGCGGGGGGGGTTTGGAATCAGCCCCAGCATTTT,CASSYAGGVWNQPQHF
TRBD1,TRBJ2-1,14,few,TRBV15,TGTGCCACCAGCAGAGTAGGGACAGACAATGAGCAGTTCTTC,CATSRVGTDNEQFF
TRBD2,TRBJ2-3,15,-,TRBV11-2,TGTGCCAGCAGCACAGGGCCCGGGGGGGCAGATACGCAGTATTTT,CASSTGPGGADTQYF
-,TRBJ2-7,11,-,TRBV29-1,TGCAGCATTCGGACCTCCTACGAGCAGTACTTC,CSIRTSYEQYF
-,TRBJ1-2,19,few,TRBV6-5,TGTGCCAGCAGTTCTCCGCCTGGCTCCGGGCTAGGGGTTAACTATGGCTACACCTTC,CASSSPPGSGLGVNYGYTF
-,TRBJ1-2,15,few,TRBV3-1,TGTGCCAGCAGCCAAAAGTTCAGGGCCCCGGATGGCTACACCTTC,CASSQKFRAPDGYTF
-,TRBJ2-5,14,few,TRBV7-9,TGTGCCAGCAGCGAGGGTCAGTACCAAGAGACCCAGTACTTC,CASSEGQYQETQYF
-,TRBJ2-5,18,-,TRBV7-8,TGTGCCAGCAGCTCCGACTCTTTAGGTATCGGCCGAGAGGGGACCCAGTACTTC,CASSSDSLGIGREGTQYF
-,TRBJ2-5,12,-,TRBV12-3/TRBV12-4,TGTGCCAGCAGCGTTATACAAGAGACCCAGTACTTC,CASSVIQETQYF
TRBD1,TRBJ1-4,14,few,TRBV7-8,TGTGCCAGCAGCTTCCAAGGGGGCGAGGAAAAACTGTTTTTT,CASSFQGGEEKLFF
TRBD2,TRBJ2-7,13,few,TRBV20-1,TGCAGTGCCACCGGCGAAGCGGGGAACGAGCAGTACTTC,CSATGEAGNEQYF
-,TRBJ1-6,14,-,TRBV5-1,TGCGCCAGCAGCCCGGATAACGATAATTCACCCCTCCACTTT,CASSPDNDNSPLHF
-,TRBJ1-5,14,few,TRBV5-1,TGCGCCAGCAGCTTGGATTTTAGCAATCAGCCCCAGCATTTT,CASSLDFSNQPQHF
TRBD1,TRBJ1-6,16,few,TRBV13,TGTGCCAGCAGCCACGACAGGGCCTCCTATAATTCACCCCTCCACTTT,CASSHDRASYNSPLHF
-,TRBJ2-7,15,-,TRBV7-2,TGTGCCAGCAGCTTAGTGATGGCTAGCAGGAATGAGCAGTACTTC,CASSLVMASRNEQYF
-,TRBJ2-7,13,-,TRBV10-3,TGTGCCATGACGGCAGAGGCCCTCGACGAGCAGTACTTC,CAMTAEALDEQYF
-,TRBJ2-7,12,-,TRBV7-2,TGTGCCTGCAGCTTAGTTTACCACGAGCAGTACTTC,CACSLVYHEQYF
TRBD1,TRBJ1-2,13,few,TRBV15,TGTGCCACCAGCAGCGGGACAGGGGATGGCTACACCTTC,CATSSGTGDGYTF
-,TRBJ1-6,10,-,TRBV5-4,TGTGCCACGGGAGGTTCACCCCTCCACTTT,CATGGSPLHF
-,TRBJ2-1,17,-,TRBV20-1,TGCAGTGCTAATCCGCCCAAGCTGAAGTCTTCCTACAATGAGCAGTTCTTC,CSANPPKLKSSYNEQFF
TRBD1,TRBJ1-1,14,-,TRBV7-9,TGTGCCAGCAGCCAAAGGGACAGGGGGACTGAAGCTTTCTTT,CASSQRDRGTEAFF
-,TRBJ1-5,14,few,TRBV2,TGTGCCAGCGAGGTCACTTTTAGCAATCAGCCCCAGCATTTT,CASEVTFSNQPQHF
TRBD1,TRBJ2-7,12,-,TRBV20-1,TGCAGTTACAGGGGGTTCCTCTACGAGCAGTACTTC,CSYRGFLYEQYF
-,TRBJ2-1,14,-,TRBV28,TGTGCCGGCAGTTTGCGCGGGGGCGGCAATGAGCAGTTCTTC,CAGSLRGGGNEQFF
-,TRBJ1-1,18,-,TRBV2,TGTGCCAGCAGTGAAGCTCCACGGACAGCCGAACAATACGCTGAAGCTTTCTTT,CASSEAPRTAEQYAEAFF
TRBD1,TRBJ2-1,15,-,TRBV25-1,TGTGCCAGCAGTGAAGGCGGGACAGGGGGCAATGAGCAGTTCTTC,CASSEGGTGGNEQFF
-,TRBJ1-1,15,-,TRBV25-1,TGTGCCAGCAGTCTAAGGGGGGACCCACGGACTGAAGCTTTCTTT,CASSLRGDPRTEAFF
-,TRBJ1-6,14,few,TRBV24-1,TGTGCCACCAGTGATTCGGGTAGGAATTCACCCCTCCACTTT,CATSDSGRNSPLHF
TRBD2,TRBJ2-3,18,many,TRBV4-1,TGCGCCAGCAGCCAAACTAGCGGGGGGACCGTGTTAACAGATACGCAGTATTTT,CASSQTSGGTVLTDTQYF
-,TRBJ2-6,14,few,TRBV20-1,TGCAGTGCCCCCCCGATGTCTGGGGCCAACGTCCTGACTTTC,CSAPPMSGANVLTF
-,TRBJ1-2,14,-,TRBV24-1,TGTGCCACCAGTGATTTCGGGGGTACGGAGGACTACACCTTC,CATSDFGGTEDYTF
TRBD1,TRBJ2-2,16,-,TRBV6-5,TGTGCCAGCAGTCGTGGGACAGGGGGCTACACCGGGGAGCTGTTTTTT,CASSRGTGGYTGELFF
-,TRBJ1-5,14,-,TRBV25-1,TGTGCCAGCAGTGGCAGTATGAGCAATCAGCCCCAGCATTTT,CASSGSMSNQPQHF
TRBD2,TRBJ2-3,18,-,TRBV7-8,TGTGCCAGCAGCAGAACCCGCCTTGGACTAGCGAGCACAGATACGCAGTATTTT,CASSRTRLGLASTDTQYF
-,TRBJ2-1,15,-,TRBV5-1,TGCGCCAGCAGCTTGGGAGCGACAGTTAACAATGAGCAGTTCTTC,CASSLGATVNNEQFF
-,TRBJ2-3,13,-,TRBV24-1,TGTGCCACCAGCTCCGGGAGTACAGATACGCAGTATTTT,CATSSGSTDTQYF
-,TRBJ1-5,14,-,TRBV6-2/TRBV6-3,TGTGCCAGCAGTTACAGGGGGTACAATCAGCCCCAGCATTTT,CASSYRGYNQPQHF
TRBD2,TRBJ2-5,14,many,TRBV29-1,TGCAGCGTTGATTCGCTAGCGGGACAAGAGACCCAGTACTTC,CSVDSLAGQETQYF